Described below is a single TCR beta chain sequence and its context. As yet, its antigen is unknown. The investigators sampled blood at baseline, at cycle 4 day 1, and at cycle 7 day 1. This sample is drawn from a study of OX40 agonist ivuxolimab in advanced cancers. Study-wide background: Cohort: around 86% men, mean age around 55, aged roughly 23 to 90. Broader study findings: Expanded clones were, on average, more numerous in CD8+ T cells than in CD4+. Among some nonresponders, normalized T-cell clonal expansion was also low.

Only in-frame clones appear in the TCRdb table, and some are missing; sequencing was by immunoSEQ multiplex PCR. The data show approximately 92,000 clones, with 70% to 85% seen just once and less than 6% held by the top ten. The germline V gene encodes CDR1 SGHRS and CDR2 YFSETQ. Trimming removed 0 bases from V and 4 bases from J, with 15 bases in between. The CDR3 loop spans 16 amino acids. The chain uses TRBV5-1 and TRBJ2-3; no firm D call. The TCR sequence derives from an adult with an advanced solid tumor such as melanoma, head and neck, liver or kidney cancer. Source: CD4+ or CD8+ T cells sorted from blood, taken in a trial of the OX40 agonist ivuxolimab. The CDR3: CASSLDRSDGADTQYF. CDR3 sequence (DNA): TGCGCCAGCAGCTTGGATCGCTCGGACGGCGCAGATACGCAGTATTTT. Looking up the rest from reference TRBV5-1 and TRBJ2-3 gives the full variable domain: KAGVTQTPRYLIKTRGQQVTLSCSPISGHRSVSWYQQTPGQGLQFLFEYFSETQRNKGNFPGRFSGRQFSNSRSEMNVSTLELGDSALYLCASSLDRSDGADTQYFGPGTRLTVL.